Sequencing of this T cell receptor beta chain was carried out in a study of Graves' ophthalmopathy and Graves' hyperthyroidism. Turning to the study itself: Prior to any treatment, peripheral blood was collected at the time of initial diagnosis.

Amplifying from RNA transcripts, the study obtained TCR beta CDR3 regions. HTBI primers were used in a first-round RT-PCR, which preceded a second-round multiplex PCR. One entry per CDR3 protein, called by TCRdb with MiXCR from the multiplex PCR reads. The data contain about 620,000 distinct CDR3 sequences, around a fifth of them singletons. Hyperthyroidism patients were newly diagnosed, under 2 months' duration, aged 18 to 65. Additional autoimmune diseases, uncontrolled infections, pregnancy or lactation disqualified patients. Trimming stripped 3 bases from V and 0 bases from J, with 17 bases between. Looked up from germline, CDR1 is GTSNPN and CDR2 is SVGIG (reference sequence). CDR3 size: 16 residues.

The specimen sequenced was peripheral blood. The sequence came from a woman under 30 with stable Graves' hyperthyroidism. Some clones in this sample may be carry-over from other donors' samples. The chain has TRBV30 and TRBJ1-1; D gene ambiguous. The CDR3: CAWSREGTRMNTEAFF. In nucleotides, the CDR3 is TGTGCCTGGAGCCGGGAGGGTACCCGCATGAACACTGAAGCTTTCTTT.